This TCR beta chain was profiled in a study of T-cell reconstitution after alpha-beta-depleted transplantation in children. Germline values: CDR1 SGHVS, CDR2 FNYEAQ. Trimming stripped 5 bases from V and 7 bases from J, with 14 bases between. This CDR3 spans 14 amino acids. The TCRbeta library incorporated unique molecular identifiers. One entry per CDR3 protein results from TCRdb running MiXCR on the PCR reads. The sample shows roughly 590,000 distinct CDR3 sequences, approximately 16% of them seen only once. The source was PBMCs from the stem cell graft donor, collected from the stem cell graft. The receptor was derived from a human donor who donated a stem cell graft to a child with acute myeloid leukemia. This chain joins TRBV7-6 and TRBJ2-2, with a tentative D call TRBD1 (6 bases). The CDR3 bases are TGTGCCAGCAGCGAGACAGGAGAGGGCGGGGAGCTGTTTTTT. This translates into CASSETGEGGELFF. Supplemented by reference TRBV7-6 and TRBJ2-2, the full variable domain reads GAGVSQSPRYKVTKRGQDVALRCDPISGHVSLYWYRQALGQGPEFLTYFNYEAQQDKSGLPNDRFSAERPEGSISTLTIQRTEQRDSAMYRCASSETGEGGELFFGEGSRLTVL.